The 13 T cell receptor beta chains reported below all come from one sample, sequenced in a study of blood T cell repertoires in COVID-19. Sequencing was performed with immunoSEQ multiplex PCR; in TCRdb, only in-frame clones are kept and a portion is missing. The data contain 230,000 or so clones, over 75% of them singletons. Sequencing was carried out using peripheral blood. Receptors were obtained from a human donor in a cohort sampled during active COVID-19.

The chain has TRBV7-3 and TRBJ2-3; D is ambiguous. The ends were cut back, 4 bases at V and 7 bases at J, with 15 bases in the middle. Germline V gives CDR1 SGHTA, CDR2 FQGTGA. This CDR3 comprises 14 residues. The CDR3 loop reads CASSSQGGYYTQYF. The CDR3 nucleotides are TGTGCCAGCAGCTCCCAAGGCGGATACTATACGCAGTATTTT.

CDR3 protein: CASSLAGGSYNEQFF. CDR3 DNA sequence: TGTGCCAGCAGTTTAGCGGGTGGGTCCTACAATGAGCAGTTCTTC. The chain couples TRBV2 to TRBJ2-1, with TRBD2 matching over 7 bases. This CDR3 is built from 15 residues. V lost 5 bases to trimming and J lost 1 base; unmatched junction nucleotides: 5. CDR1 and CDR2 from the germline V gene are SNHLY and FYNNEI.

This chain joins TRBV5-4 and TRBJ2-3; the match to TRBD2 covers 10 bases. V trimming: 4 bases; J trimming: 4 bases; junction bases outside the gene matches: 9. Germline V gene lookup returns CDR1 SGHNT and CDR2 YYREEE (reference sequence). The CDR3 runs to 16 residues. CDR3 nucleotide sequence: TGTGCCAGCAGCCCCCTGGGGGGACTAGCGTCAGATACGCAGTATTTT. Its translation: CASSPLGGLASDTQYF.

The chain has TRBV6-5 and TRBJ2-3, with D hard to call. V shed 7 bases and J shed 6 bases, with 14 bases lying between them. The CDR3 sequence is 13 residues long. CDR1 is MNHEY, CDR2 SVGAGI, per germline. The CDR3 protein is CASTPFSPDTQYF. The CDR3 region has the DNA TGTGCCAGCACCCCCTTTAGCCCGGATACGCAGTATTTT.

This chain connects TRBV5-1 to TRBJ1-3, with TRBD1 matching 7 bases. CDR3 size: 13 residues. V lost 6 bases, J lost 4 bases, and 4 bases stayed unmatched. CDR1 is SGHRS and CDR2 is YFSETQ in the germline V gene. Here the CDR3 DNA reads TGCGCCAGCAAAGGGGGCTCAGGAAACACCATATATTTT. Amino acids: CASKGGSGNTIYF.

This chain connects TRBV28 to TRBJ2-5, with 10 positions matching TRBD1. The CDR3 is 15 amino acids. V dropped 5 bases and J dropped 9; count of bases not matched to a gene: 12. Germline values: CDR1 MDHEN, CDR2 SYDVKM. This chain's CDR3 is CASSVMGQGRMAQYF. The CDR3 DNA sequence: TGTGCCAGCAGTGTAATGGGACAGGGGAGAATGGCCCAGTACTTC.

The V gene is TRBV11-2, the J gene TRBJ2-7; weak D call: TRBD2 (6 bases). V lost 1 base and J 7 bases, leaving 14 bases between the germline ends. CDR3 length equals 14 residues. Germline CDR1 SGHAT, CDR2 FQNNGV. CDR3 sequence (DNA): TGTGCCAGCAGCTTAGCAGCTAGCGCAAAAGAGCAGTACTTC. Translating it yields CASSLAASAKEQYF.

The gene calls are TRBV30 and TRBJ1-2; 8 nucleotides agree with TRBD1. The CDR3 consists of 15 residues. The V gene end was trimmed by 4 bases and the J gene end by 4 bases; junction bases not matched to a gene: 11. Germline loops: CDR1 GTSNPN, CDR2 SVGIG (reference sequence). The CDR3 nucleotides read TGTGCCTGGATCATCCAGGGGGCGCAGATCTATGGCTACACCTTC. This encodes CAWIIQGAQIYGYTF.

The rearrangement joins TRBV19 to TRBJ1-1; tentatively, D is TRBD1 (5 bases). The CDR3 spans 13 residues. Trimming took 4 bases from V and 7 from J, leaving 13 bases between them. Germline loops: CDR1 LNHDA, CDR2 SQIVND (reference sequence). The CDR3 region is CASSNFMQGEAFF. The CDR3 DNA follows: TGTGCCAGTAGTAACTTTATGCAGGGTGAAGCTTTCTTT.

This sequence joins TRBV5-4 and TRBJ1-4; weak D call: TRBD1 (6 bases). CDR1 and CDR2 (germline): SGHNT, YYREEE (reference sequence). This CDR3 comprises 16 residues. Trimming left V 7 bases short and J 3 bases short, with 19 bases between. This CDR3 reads CASSTQPDSPNEKLFF. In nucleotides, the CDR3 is TGTGCCAGCTCCACCCAGCCGGACAGTCCTAATGAAAAACTGTTTTTT.

The CDR3 here is CASSLSGGRADEQFF. The CDR3 DNA is TGTGCCAGCAGCCTTTCGGGGGGCCGGGCGGATGAGCAGTTCTTC. The rearrangement uses TRBV7-7 and TRBJ2-1; a possible D gene is TRBD2 (7 bases). The germline CDR1 and CDR2 sequences are SSHAT and FNYEAQ (reference sequence). V lost 5 bases, J lost 8 bases, and 19 bases lay in between. CDR3 length equals 15 residues. The complete variable domain, with remaining parts taken from reference TRBV7-7 and TRBJ2-1, reads GAGVSQSPRYKVTKRGQDVTLRCDPISSHATLYWYQQALGQGPEFLTYFNYEAQPDKSGLPSDRFSAERPEGSISTLTIQRTEQRDSAMYRCASSLSGGRADEQFFGPGTRLTVL.

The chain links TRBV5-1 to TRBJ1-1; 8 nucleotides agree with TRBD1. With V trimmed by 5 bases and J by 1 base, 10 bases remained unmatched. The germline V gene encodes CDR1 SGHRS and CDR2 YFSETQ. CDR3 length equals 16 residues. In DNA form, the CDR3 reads TGCGCCAGCAGTTCCTGGACAGGGATGACGAACACTGAAGCTTTCTTT. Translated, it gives CASSSWTGMTNTEAFF. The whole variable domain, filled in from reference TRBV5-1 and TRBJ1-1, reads KAGVTQTPRYLIKTRGQQVTLSCSPISGHRSVSWYQQTPGQGLQFLFEYFSETQRNKGNFPGRFSGRQFSNSRSEMNVSTLELGDSALYLCASSSWTGMTNTEAFFGQGTRLTVV.

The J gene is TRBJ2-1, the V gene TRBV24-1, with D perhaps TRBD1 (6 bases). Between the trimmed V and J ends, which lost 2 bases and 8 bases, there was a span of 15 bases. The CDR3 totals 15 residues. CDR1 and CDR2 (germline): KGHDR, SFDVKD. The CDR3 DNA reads TGTGCCACCAGTGATTCTCAAGCCAAGGGGGATGAGCAGTTCTTC. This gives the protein CATSDSQAKGDEQFF.